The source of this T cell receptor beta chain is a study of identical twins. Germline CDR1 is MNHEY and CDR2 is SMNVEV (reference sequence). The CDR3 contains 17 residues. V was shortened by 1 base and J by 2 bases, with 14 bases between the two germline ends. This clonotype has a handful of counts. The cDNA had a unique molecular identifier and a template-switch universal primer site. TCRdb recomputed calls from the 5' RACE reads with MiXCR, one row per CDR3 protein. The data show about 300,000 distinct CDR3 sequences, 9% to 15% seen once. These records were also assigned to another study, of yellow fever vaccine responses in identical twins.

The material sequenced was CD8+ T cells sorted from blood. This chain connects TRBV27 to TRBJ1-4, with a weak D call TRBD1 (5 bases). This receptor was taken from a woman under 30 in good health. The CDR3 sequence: CASSLYGDLSTNEKLFF. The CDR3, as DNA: TGTGCCAGCAGTTTATACGGGGACCTTAGCACTAATGAAAAACTGTTTTTT.